A single sample gave rise to the 20 T cell receptor beta chains below, sequenced in a study of blood T cell repertoires in COVID-19. Libraries were prepared by immunoSEQ multiplex PCR; TCRdb keeps only in-frame clonotypes and omits some of them. The data hold around 460,000 clones, with around nine tenths observed a single time. Specimen: peripheral blood. The source is a man aged 18 to 29 with COVID-19, enrolled during active disease.

This chain joins TRBV19 and TRBJ1-5, with TRBD1 identical over 12 bases. CDR1 LNHDA and CDR2 SQIVND come from the germline V gene (reference sequence). The CDR3 totals 15 residues. Unmatched junction bases numbered 7, after V lost 5 bases and J lost 8 bases. CDR3 nucleotides: TGTGCCAGTAGTTCACGGGACAGGGGGCAAGAGCCCCAGCATTTT. Encoded protein: CASSSRDRGQEPQHF.

V and J are TRBV2 and TRBJ1-1; perhaps TRBD1 as D (5 bases). V gave up 5 bases and J gave up 1 base, with 11 bases separating them. This CDR3 is built from 14 residues. Germline values: CDR1 SNHLY, CDR2 FYNNEI. CDR3 sequence reads: CASSQRGGNTEAFF. For the CDR3, the DNA is TGTGCCAGCAGTCAACGGGGGGGGAACACTGAAGCTTTCTTT. Together with reference TRBV2 and TRBJ1-1, the CDR3 gives the full variable domain: EPEVTQTPSHQVTQMGQEVILRCVPISNHLYFYWYRQILGQKVEFLVSFYNNEISEKSEIFDDQFSVERPDGSNFTLKIRSTKLEDSAMYFCASSQRGGNTEAFFGQGTRLTVV.

This chain links TRBV19 with TRBJ2-1, with 7 bases identical to TRBD2. V gave up 5 bases and J gave up 0 bases; unmatched junction bases: 4. This CDR3 spans 15 amino acids. Germline CDR1 and CDR2: LNHDA and SQIVND (reference sequence). This chain's CDR3 is CASSLTGGSYNEQFF. The CDR3 DNA reads as TGTGCCAGTAGTTTGACGGGGGGCTCCTACAATGAGCAGTTCTTC. The complete variable domain, with remaining parts taken from reference TRBV19 and TRBJ2-1, reads DGGITQSPKYLFRKEGQNVTLSCEQNLNHDAMYWYRQDPGQGLRLIYYSQIVNDFQKGDIAEGYSVSREKKESFPLTVTSAQKNPTAFYLCASSLTGGSYNEQFFGPGTRLTVL.

The chain recombines TRBV10-3 with TRBJ1-5; D might be TRBD1 (5 bases). The V gene's germline CDR1 is ENHRY and CDR2 SYGVKD. The V and J ends lost 2 bases and 7 bases respectively, with 21 bases between them. The CDR3 consists of 17 residues. Here the CDR3 reads CAISELYDRSGRQPQHF. The CDR3 DNA is TGTGCCATCAGTGAGCTCTATGACCGCTCAGGGAGGCAGCCCCAGCATTTT.

The chain links TRBV15 to TRBJ2-7; 10 positions match TRBD2. This CDR3 is built from 17 residues. Germline trimming cut 0 bases from V and 4 bases from J; bases unmatched to any gene: 9. Germline-derived CDR1 and CDR2 are LNHNV and YYDKDF (reference sequence). The CDR3 sequence is CATSRDRGLAGAYEQYF. DNA for the CDR3: TGTGCCACCAGCAGAGATAGGGGCCTAGCGGGGGCATACGAGCAGTACTTC.

This rearrangement joins TRBV2 to TRBJ2-7; the D gene is possibly TRBD1 (6 bases). V was pared by 5 bases and J by 2 bases, with 7 bases between. Germline loops: CDR1 SNHLY, CDR2 FYNNEI. The CDR3 length is 12 residues. CDR3 in DNA: TGTGCCAGCAGTTGGACAGCCTACGAGCAGTACTTC. Residues: CASSWTAYEQYF.

DNA for the CDR3: TGTGCTACTGCCCCGGGGGGTGACTCTGGAAACACCATATATTTT. Translated: CATAPGGDSGNTIYF. V is TRBV5-4 and J is TRBJ1-3; tentatively, D is TRBD1 (5 bases). The CDR3 contains 15 residues. CDR1 is SGHNT, CDR2 YYREEE, per germline (reference sequence). Full variable domain (remainder filled in from reference TRBV5-4 and TRBJ1-3): ETGVTQSPTHLIKTRGQQVTLRCSSQSGHNTVSWYQQALGQGPQFIFQYYREEENGRGNFPPRFSGLQFPNYSSELNVNALELDDSALYLCATAPGGDSGNTIYFGEGSWLTVV.

As for this clone: At one boundary the junction diverges from the germline segment, which might be a read error. The CDR3, as DNA: TGTGCTAGCAGTTCTATAGCGGGCTACGAGCAGTACTTC. The encoded protein is CASSSIAGYEQYF. The chain joins TRBV7-7 to TRBJ2-7, with TRBD2 matching 7 bases. CDR1 SSHAT and CDR2 FNYEAQ come from the germline V gene (reference sequence). The CDR3 is 13 amino acids.

The V call is TRBV23-1, the J call TRBJ2-7; 7 bases align to TRBD1. TRBV23-1 is designated an ORF whose function remains uncertain. V trimming: 0 bases; J trimming: 3 bases; junction bases outside the gene matches: 20. This CDR3 is built from 20 residues. The chain's CDR3 is CASSQSEKKYRDSMNYEQYF. The DNA of the CDR3 is TGCGCCAGCAGTCAATCCGAGAAAAAGTACCGGGACAGTATGAACTACGAGCAGTACTTC.

The chain couples TRBV23-1 to TRBJ1-4, with 10 positions matching TRBD1. TRBV23-1 has ORF status, its function being uncertain. V lost 6 bases and J lost 5; bases outside the gene matches: 6. This CDR3 contains 15 residues. The CDR3 is CASRSRDRGNEKLFF. The CDR3, as DNA: TGCGCCAGCAGGTCCCGGGACAGGGGAAATGAAAAACTGTTTTTT.

This chain joins TRBV11-2 and TRBJ2-7; maybe TRBD2 (5 bases). The V end was cut by 5 bases, the J end by 6 bases, with 23 bases between. Germline CDR1 and CDR2: SGHAT and FQNNGV. This CDR3 has 16 residues. The CDR3 loop reads CASSDSGNSFYSEQYF. In DNA form, the CDR3 reads TGTGCCAGCAGCGACTCCGGGAACAGTTTTTACAGCGAGCAGTACTTC.

CDR3 DNA: TGTGCCAGCAGCCGCACTCAGGGGTACGAGCAGTACTTC. Protein sequence: CASSRTQGYEQYF. The chain carries TRBV6-5 and TRBJ2-7, with a tentative D call TRBD1 (6 bases). Germline V gene sequence: CDR1 MNHEY, CDR2 SVGAGI. Deletions cut 6 bases from V and 4 bases from J, with 13 bases between. The length of the CDR3 is 13 residues.

This chain uses TRBV15 with TRBJ2-1, with 7 nucleotides matching TRBD1. The ends lost 0 bases at V and 14 bases at J; junction bases unmatched: 7. Germline loops: CDR1 LNHNV, CDR2 YYDKDF (reference sequence). The CDR3 length is 13 residues. The CDR3 here is CATSREKVGQEFF. The CDR3 bases are TGTGCCACCAGCAGAGAAAAAGTAGGACAGGAGTTCTTC.

The chain combines TRBV7-3 with TRBJ2-2, with D maybe TRBD1 (6 bases). Looked up from germline, CDR1 is SGHTA and CDR2 is FQGTGA. Trimming took 3 bases from V and 1 from J, leaving 12 bases between them. This CDR3 has 16 amino acids. The CDR3: CASSFSGTQNTGELFF. CDR3 DNA sequence: TGTGCCAGCAGCTTCTCCGGGACACAGAACACCGGGGAGCTGTTTTTT.

The chain links TRBV6-1 to TRBJ1-1; D is unclear. The CDR3 length is 13 residues. Trimming removed 3 bases from V and 2 bases from J, with 7 bases in between. Germline CDR1 is MNHNS and CDR2 is SASEGT. Written as DNA, the CDR3 is TGTGCCAGCAGTGAGCAGGCTAACACTGAAGCTTTCTTT. Protein product: CASSEQANTEAFF.

In its sample, this clone was seen once. The genes are TRBV4-1 and TRBJ2-3, with a weak D call TRBD2 (5 bases). CDR3 size: 16 residues. Trimming stripped 0 bases from V and 4 bases from J, with 14 bases between. Germline V lookup: CDR1 MGHRA, CDR2 YSYEKL. DNA of the CDR3: TGCGCCAGCAGCCAAGAGGGGAGAGGGTTGCCAGATACGCAGTATTTT. It encodes CASSQEGRGLPDTQYF.

The genes are TRBV7-6 and TRBJ2-5, with 7 bases matching TRBD2. The CDR3 is 15 residues long. Germline values: CDR1 SGHVS, CDR2 FNYEAQ. J gave up 4 bases and V 1 base, and 6 bases lay outside the gene matches. CDR3 protein: CASSLGGGLSETQYF. The CDR3 DNA is TGTGCCAGCAGCTTAGGGGGGGGACTTTCAGAGACCCAGTACTTC.

The CDR3 DNA reads TGCGCCAGCAGCTTTGGGACTAGCGTTACCTACGAGCAGTACTTC. Residues: CASSFGTSVTYEQYF. The J gene is TRBJ2-7, the V gene TRBV5-1, with TRBD2 matching 10 bases. The CDR3 extends over 15 amino acids. J lost 2 bases, V lost 2 bases, and 4 bases had no gene match. Looked up from germline, CDR1 is SGHRS and CDR2 is YFSETQ.

The chain recombines TRBV19 with TRBJ2-1; TRBD2 aligns across 12 bases. The CDR3 totals 15 residues. The ends lost 5 bases at V and 3 bases at J; junction bases unmatched: 2. Per the germline V gene, CDR1 is LNHDA and CDR2 is SQIVND (reference sequence). The CDR3 protein is CASSQTSGGYNEQFF. DNA for the CDR3: TGTGCCAGTAGTCAGACTAGCGGGGGCTACAATGAGCAGTTCTTC.

The chain carries TRBV3-1 (or the pseudogene TRBV3-2) and TRBJ2-2, with 11 bases that match TRBD2. V gave up 1 base and J gave up 3 bases; unmatched junction bases: 7. The CDR3 spans 18 residues. Germline V gene sequence: CDR1 LGHDT, CDR2 YNNKEL (reference sequence). CDR3 coding DNA: TGTGCCAGCAGCCAAGGCTCGGTACTAGCGGGGGACACCGGGGAGCTGTTTTTT. It translates to CASSQGSVLAGDTGELFF.